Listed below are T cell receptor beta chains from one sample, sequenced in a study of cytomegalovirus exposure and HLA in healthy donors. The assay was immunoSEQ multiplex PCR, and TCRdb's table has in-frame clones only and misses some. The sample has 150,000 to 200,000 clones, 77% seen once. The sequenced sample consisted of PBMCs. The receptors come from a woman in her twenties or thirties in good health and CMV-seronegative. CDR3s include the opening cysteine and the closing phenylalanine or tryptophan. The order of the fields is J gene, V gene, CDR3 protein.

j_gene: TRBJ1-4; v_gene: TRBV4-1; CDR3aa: CASSQDREGYEKLFF
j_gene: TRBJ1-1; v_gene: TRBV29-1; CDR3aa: CSVVQGLNTEAFF
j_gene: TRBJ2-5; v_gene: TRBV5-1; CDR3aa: CASSSLLAGVAETQYF
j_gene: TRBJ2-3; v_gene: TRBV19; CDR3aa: CASSISDSGTQYF
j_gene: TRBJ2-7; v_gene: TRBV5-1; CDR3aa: CASSLSSTPYEQYF
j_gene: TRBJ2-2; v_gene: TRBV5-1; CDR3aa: CASSPGGGDTGELFF
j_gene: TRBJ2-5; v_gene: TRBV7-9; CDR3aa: CASSLSQTQYF
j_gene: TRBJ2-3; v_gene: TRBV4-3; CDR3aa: CASSQVGGGDRTFPVYF
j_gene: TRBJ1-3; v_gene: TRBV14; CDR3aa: CASSPDREPGNTIYF
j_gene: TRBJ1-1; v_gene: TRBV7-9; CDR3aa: CASSLQGTGTEAFF
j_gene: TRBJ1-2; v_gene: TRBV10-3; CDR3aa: CAIRETGGAGGYTF
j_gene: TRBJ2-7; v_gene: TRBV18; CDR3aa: CASSPMGQVSPHEQYF
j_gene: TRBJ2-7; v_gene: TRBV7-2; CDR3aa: CASSLAAGGYEQYF
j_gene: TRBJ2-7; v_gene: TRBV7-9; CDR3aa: CASSARTSGRAHEQYF
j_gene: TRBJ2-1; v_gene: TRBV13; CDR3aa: CASSLRPTTSSSYNEQFF
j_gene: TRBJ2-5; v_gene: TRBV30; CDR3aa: CAWSVSGRAWAKKETQYF
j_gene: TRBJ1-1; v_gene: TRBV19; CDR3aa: CASSIGGGSDTEAFF
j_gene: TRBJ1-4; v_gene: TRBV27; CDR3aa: CASSLSYRGEKLFF
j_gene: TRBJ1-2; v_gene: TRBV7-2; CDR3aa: CASSLATKSGGGYTF
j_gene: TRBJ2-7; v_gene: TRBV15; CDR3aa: CATSRERTGTYEQYF
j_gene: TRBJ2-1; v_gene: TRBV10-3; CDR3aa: CAISDRLAGGGNEQFF
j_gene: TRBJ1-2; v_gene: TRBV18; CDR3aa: CASSPPGATASYGYTF
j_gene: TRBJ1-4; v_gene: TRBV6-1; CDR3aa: CASSGREGNEKLFF
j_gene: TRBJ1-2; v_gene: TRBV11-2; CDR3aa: CASSSPRQGTYGYTF
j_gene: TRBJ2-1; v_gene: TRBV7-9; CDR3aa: CASSPDRDRPYNEQFF
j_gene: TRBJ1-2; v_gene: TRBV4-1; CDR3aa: CASSQGSGNYGYPF
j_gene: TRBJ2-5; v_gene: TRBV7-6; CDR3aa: CASSLVAGWVQETQYF
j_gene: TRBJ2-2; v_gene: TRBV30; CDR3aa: CVGTANTGELFF
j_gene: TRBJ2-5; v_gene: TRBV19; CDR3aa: CASSLGLAGEGETQYF
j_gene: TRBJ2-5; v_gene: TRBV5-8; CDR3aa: CASRRLAGTWETQYF
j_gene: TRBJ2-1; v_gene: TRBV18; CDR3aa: CASSEGLAGGLGEQFF
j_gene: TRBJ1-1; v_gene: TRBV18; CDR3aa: CASNQRGTNTEAFF
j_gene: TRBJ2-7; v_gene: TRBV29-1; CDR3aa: CSVAESYEQYF
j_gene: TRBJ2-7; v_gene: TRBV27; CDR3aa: CASSLYGSSYEQYF
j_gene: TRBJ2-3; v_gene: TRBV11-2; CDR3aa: CASSLARVTDTQYF
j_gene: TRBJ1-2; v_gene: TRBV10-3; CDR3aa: CAITPGGDINYGYTF
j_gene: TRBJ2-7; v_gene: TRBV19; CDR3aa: CASSIFSGSYEQYF
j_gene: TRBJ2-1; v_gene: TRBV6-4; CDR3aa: CASSPTGGFSYNEQFF
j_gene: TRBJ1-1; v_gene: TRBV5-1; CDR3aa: CASSYWTDTEAFF
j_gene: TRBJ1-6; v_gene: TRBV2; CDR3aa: CASSVDRDRGIPLHF
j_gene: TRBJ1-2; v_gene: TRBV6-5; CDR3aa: CASSYSSGEVNYGYTF
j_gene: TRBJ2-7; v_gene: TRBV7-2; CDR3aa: CASSGQGRAYEQYF
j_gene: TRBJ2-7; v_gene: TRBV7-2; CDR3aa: CASSLQAGGPYEQYF
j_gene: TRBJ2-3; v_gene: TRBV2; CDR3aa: CANSRQTSTDTQYF
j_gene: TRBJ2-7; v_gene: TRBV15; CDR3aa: CATSFGGGASYEQYF
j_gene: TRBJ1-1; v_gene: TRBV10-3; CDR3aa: CATQDRRMNTEAFF
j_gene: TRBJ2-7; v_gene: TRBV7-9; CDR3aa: CASSPGTGSREQYF
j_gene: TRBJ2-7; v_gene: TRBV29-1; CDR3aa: CSVEQGSTYEQYF
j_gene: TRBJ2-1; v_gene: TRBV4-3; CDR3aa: CASSQDWYRGRNEQFF
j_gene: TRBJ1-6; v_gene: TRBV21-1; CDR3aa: CASIERVGNSPLHF
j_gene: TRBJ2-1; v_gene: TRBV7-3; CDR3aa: CASSLGQVQFF
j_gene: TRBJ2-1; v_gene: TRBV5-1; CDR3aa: CASSLDAGWVNEQFF
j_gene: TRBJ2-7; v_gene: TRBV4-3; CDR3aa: CASSQDVNRYYEQYF
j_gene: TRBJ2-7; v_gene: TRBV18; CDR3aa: CASSPLPGQGLYEQYF
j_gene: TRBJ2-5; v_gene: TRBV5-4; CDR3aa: CASSLGTSGQETQYF
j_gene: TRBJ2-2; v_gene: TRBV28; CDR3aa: CASRAAGSGATGELFF
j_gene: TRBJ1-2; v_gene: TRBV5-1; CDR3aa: CASSLRRQGAEDGYTF
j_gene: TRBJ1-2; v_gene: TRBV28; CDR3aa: CASSLNVGTGTMAGYTF
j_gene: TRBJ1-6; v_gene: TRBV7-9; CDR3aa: CASSQSGGTTPLHF
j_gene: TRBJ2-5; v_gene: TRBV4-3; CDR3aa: CASSQGGTEETQYF